Each of the 9 T cell receptor beta chains below was sequenced from the same sample in a study of identical twins. One entry per CDR3 protein, called by TCRdb with MiXCR from the 5' RACE reads. The sample has more than 1.5 million distinct CDR3 sequences, less than 40% seen once. Sequenced input: cord blood. Receptor source: a newborn girl in good health.

This clonotype was picked up a small number of times. The rearrangement joins TRBV24-1 to TRBJ2-2; 9 positions match TRBD2. Germline V gene lookup returns CDR1 KGHDR and CDR2 SFDVKD. V was clipped by 7 bases and J by 0 bases; unmatched bases: 2. The CDR3 totals 15 residues. The CDR3 sequence: CATSLAGPNTGELFF. DNA of the CDR3: TGTGCCACCAGCCTAGCGGGACCGAACACCGGGGAGCTGTTTTTT.

With respect to this clonotype: The junction differs from germline at one of its ends, possibly a read error. The gene calls are TRBV12-3 or TRBV12-4 and TRBJ1-2; D not resolved. The CDR3 length is 13 residues. CDR3 bases: TGTGCCAGCACCACCTTGCCTAACTATGGCTGCACCTTC. It is translated as CASTTLPNYGCTF.

In the case of this clonotype: It may be a read error: a sequence one base away is much more abundant. The chain links TRBV29-1 to TRBJ2-5; TRBD2 matches at 7 bases. Looked up from germline, CDR1 is SQVTM and CDR2 is ANQGSEA. J gave up 9 bases and V 7 bases, and 17 bases lay outside the gene matches. The CDR3 has 14 amino acids. DNA of the CDR3: TGCAGCGATACCGAGGGAGGGGATCGGGAGGCCCAGTACTTC. Translating it yields CSDTEGGDREAQYF.

This clonotype came up once. The V and J genes are TRBV18 and TRBJ2-1; no clear D. Germline CDR1 is KGHSH and CDR2 is LQKENI. Trimming pared 3 bases from V and 3 bases from J, leaving 9 bases between. There are 14 residues in the CDR3. This chain's CDR3 is CASSPRYLYNEQFF. DNA of the CDR3: TGTGCCAGCTCACCCCGGTATCTCTACAATGAGCAGTTCTTC.

The J gene is TRBJ2-3, the V gene TRBV10-2; the D is unclear. The V gene lost 7 bases and the J gene lost 2 bases, with 10 bases spanning the gap. Germline loops: CDR1 WSHSY, CDR2 SAAADI. The CDR3 is 13 amino acids. For the CDR3, the DNA is TGCGCCAGCATGGGGTCAGCCACAGATACGCAGTATTTT. Amino acid sequence: CASMGSATDTQYF.

This clonotype was counted a few times. The rearrangement links TRBV7-2 to TRBJ2-7; D may be TRBD1 (5 bases). Per germline, CDR1 SGHTA and CDR2 FQGNSA. Trimming shortened V by 4 bases and J by 3 bases, and 13 bases separated the two germline ends. The CDR3 totals 14 residues. CDR3 protein: CASSYDRQFYEQYF. CDR3 nucleotides: TGTGCCAGCAGCTACGACAGACAGTTCTACGAGCAGTACTTC.

This clonotype was seen a few times. The V call is TRBV5-1, the J call TRBJ2-4; no clear D gene. Germline CDR1 and CDR2: SGHRS and YFSETQ. The CDR3 is made up of 15 amino acids. The V and J ends lost 0 bases and 4 bases respectively, with 11 bases between them. Here the CDR3 DNA reads TGCGCCAGCAGCTTGGTGGTAGGACCTAAAAACATTCAGTACTTC. This codes for CASSLVVGPKNIQYF. The variable domain in full, completed from reference TRBV5-1 and TRBJ2-4, reads KAGVTQTPRYLIKTRGQQVTLSCSPISGHRSVSWYQQTPGQGLQFLFEYFSETQRNKGNFPGRFSGRQFSNSRSEMNVSTLELGDSALYLCASSLVVGPKNIQYFGAGTRLSVL.

The chain is built from TRBV20-1 and TRBJ2-7; D is possibly TRBD2 (5 bases). Per germline, CDR1 DFQATT and CDR2 SNEGSKA (reference sequence). The CDR3 extends over 15 amino acids. Trimming stripped 0 bases from V and 2 bases from J, with 14 bases between. Here the CDR3 reads CSARDTGLAPYEQYF. The DNA of the CDR3 is TGCAGTGCTAGAGATACGGGGTTAGCGCCCTACGAGCAGTACTTC.

This chain links TRBV24-1 with TRBJ1-5, with 9 bases matching TRBD1. Losses at the gene ends were 7 bases for V and 6 bases for J; bases not matched to a gene: 9. The germline V gene encodes CDR1 KGHDR and CDR2 SFDVKD. This CDR3 has 15 residues. CDR3 bases: TGTGCCACCAGCCTGACAGGGGGGGAAGGTCAGCCCCAGCATTTT. It translates to CATSLTGGEGQPQHF.